What follows is one TCR beta chain and its context. Its specificity is not known. The sample belongs to a study of OX40 agonist ivuxolimab in advanced cancers. Study-wide findings and caveats: The mean number of expanded clones was higher in CD8+ T cells than in CD4+. The expanded peripheral T cells' antigen specificity was not determined.

The germline V gene encodes CDR1 SGHRS and CDR2 YFSETQ. CDR3 length equals 12 residues. V shed 5 bases and J shed 6 bases, with 12 bases lying between them. The assay was immunoSEQ multiplex PCR, and TCRdb's table has in-frame clones only and misses some. The data contain 50,000 to 65,000 clones, about nine tenths of them singletons. This TCR came from an adult with an advanced solid tumor such as melanoma, head and neck, liver or kidney cancer. V and J are TRBV5-1 and TRBJ2-7; TRBD2 is a possible D gene (5 bases). Source: CD4+ or CD8+ T cells sorted from blood, taken in a trial of the OX40 agonist ivuxolimab. CDR3 in amino acids: CASSAGSSEQYF. In nucleotides, the CDR3 is TGCGCCAGCAGTGCGGGCAGTTCCGAGCAGTACTTC.